A single sample is the source of the 31 T cell receptor beta chains below, sequenced in a study of T cells expressing NK-cell markers. TCRdb reworked the 5' RACE reads into one entry per CDR3 protein, no DNA. The sample shows about 430,000 distinct CDR3 sequences, and under 1.5% sits with its ten largest clones. Sequencing used blood T cells: a sorted CD56 or NKG2C T cell subset, CD4+ or CD8+ T cells, or bulk PBMC T cells (not recorded which). These receptors were taken from a woman aged 50 to 65 in good health.

The CDR3 protein is CASTPAGGLADTQYF. The chain links TRBV12-3 or TRBV12-4 to TRBJ2-3; with no DNA, the TCRdb D assignment of TRBD2 cannot be verified. CDR3 size: 15 residues.

The chain carries TRBV18 and TRBJ1-1; TCRdb designates TRBD1, a call that cannot be tested without DNA. This CDR3 contains 17 residues. Per the germline V gene, CDR1 is KGHSH and CDR2 is LQKENI. CDR3: CASSPDFGGTGNTEAFF.

The chain couples TRBV27 to TRBJ2-2; the TCRdb D gene call, TRBD1, has no DNA to confirm it. Germline-derived CDR1 and CDR2 are MNHEY and SMNVEV (reference sequence). This CDR3 has 17 residues. The CDR3 here is CASSSIGQGLYTGELFF.

V gene TRBV5-5 combines with J gene TRBJ2-3; absent DNA, TCRdb's TRBD2 call cannot be checked. Germline-derived CDR1 and CDR2 are SGHKS and YYEKEE (reference sequence). The CDR3 spans 17 residues. The CDR3 is CASSLAPSGLHTDTQYF.

This chain joins TRBV12-3 or TRBV12-4 and TRBJ2-1. There are 14 residues in the CDR3. The CDR3 is CASSLLLPYNEQFF.

This rearrangement joins TRBV7-8 to TRBJ2-2; the D call of TRBD1 rests on TCRdb alone, since no DNA is present to check it. Germline-derived CDR1 and CDR2 are SGHVS and FQNEAQ. The CDR3 is 12 amino acids. CDR3 sequence: CASSEGTGELFF.

The V call is TRBV15, the J call TRBJ1-1. Germline CDR1 reads LNHNV; CDR2 reads YYDKDF (reference sequence). This CDR3 is built from 12 residues. Here the CDR3 reads CATSRRNTEAFF.

The chain recombines TRBV5-1 with TRBJ1-2. From germline, CDR1 is SGHRS and CDR2 YFSETQ. This CDR3 comprises 16 residues. The CDR3 sequence is CASSRGGKSANYGYTF. Using reference TRBV5-1 and TRBJ1-2 for the parts outside the CDR3, the full variable domain is KAGVTQTPRYLIKTRGQQVTLSCSPISGHRSVSWYQQTPGQGLQFLFEYFSETQRNKGNFPGRFSGRQFSNSRSEMNVSTLELGDSALYLCASSRGGKSANYGYTFGSGTRLTVV.

The chain is built from TRBV27 and TRBJ1-1. The CDR3 is 12 amino acids. CDR1 and CDR2 (germline): MNHEY, SMNVEV (reference sequence). This CDR3 reads CASMSSGTEAFF.

V and J are TRBV7-9 and TRBJ2-2; TCRdb picks TRBD1, but there is no DNA to check that call. Germline CDR1 is SEHNR and CDR2 is FQNEAQ (reference sequence). The CDR3 totals 14 residues. CDR3 loop: CASSLLGRTGELFF.

This rearrangement joins TRBV5-1 to TRBJ2-3. This CDR3 has 14 amino acids. The V gene's germline CDR1 is SGHRS and CDR2 YFSETQ. CDR3 amino acids: CASSLGSNTDTQYF. The entire variable domain, with the rest obtained from reference TRBV5-1 and TRBJ2-3, is as follows: KAGVTQTPRYLIKTRGQQVTLSCSPISGHRSVSWYQQTPGQGLQFLFEYFSETQRNKGNFPGRFSGRQFSNSRSEMNVSTLELGDSALYLCASSLGSNTDTQYFGPGTRLTVL.

The chain links TRBV5-1 to TRBJ2-1; TCRdb outputs TRBD1, but without DNA this stays unchecked. The CDR3 sequence is 13 residues long. Per the germline V gene, CDR1 is SGHRS and CDR2 is YFSETQ. The CDR3 reads CASSLIGGNEQFF.

The chain combines TRBV7-2 with TRBJ2-3. This CDR3 has 11 residues. Germline lookup yields CDR1 SGHTA and CDR2 FQGNSA. The CDR3 sequence: CASSPFDTQYF.

The rearrangement joins TRBV10-3 to TRBJ2-1; the TCRdb D gene call, TRBD1, has no DNA to confirm it. Looked up from germline, CDR1 is ENHRY and CDR2 is SYGVKD. The CDR3 sequence is 13 residues long. CDR3 protein: CAISGDLRNEQFF.

V gene TRBV7-9 combines with J gene TRBJ2-5; TCRdb returns TRBD1, unconfirmable since there is no DNA. Germline V gene lookup returns CDR1 SEHNR and CDR2 FQNEAQ (reference sequence). The length of the CDR3 is 14 residues. The CDR3 spells CASTPPRVQETQYF.

The V gene is TRBV18, the J gene TRBJ1-2; TCRdb selects TRBD1, and the lack of DNA leaves this call unchecked. Germline loops: CDR1 KGHSH, CDR2 LQKENI. The length of the CDR3 is 14 residues. CDR3 protein: CASSPGQASYGYTF.

The rearrangement uses TRBV14 and TRBJ2-2. The CDR3 totals 15 residues. The germline gives CDR1 SGHDN, CDR2 FVKESK. CDR3 amino acids: CASSPTAVRTGELFF.

The rearrangement joins TRBV5-1 to TRBJ2-4; TCRdb picks TRBD2, but there is no DNA to check that call. This CDR3 contains 15 residues. Germline CDR1 is SGHRS and CDR2 is YFSETQ. The CDR3 region is CASSSDPGLAGEQYF.

The chain links TRBV3-1 to TRBJ1-5; TCRdb returns TRBD1, unconfirmable since there is no DNA. Germline loops: CDR1 LGHDT, CDR2 YNNKEL (reference sequence). The CDR3 covers 14 residues. CDR3 region: CASSQGRAGQPQHF. Full variable domain (missing parts from reference TRBV3-1 and TRBJ1-5): DTAVSQTPKYLVTQMGNDKSIKCEQNLGHDTMYWYKQDSKKFLKIMFSYNNKELIINETVPNRFSPKSPDKAHLNLHINSLELGDSAVYFCASSQGRAGQPQHFGDGTRLSIL.

This chain uses TRBV10-3 with TRBJ2-1; the D call from TCRdb, TRBD1, cannot be confirmed without DNA. Germline V lookup: CDR1 ENHRY, CDR2 SYGVKD. The CDR3 spans 16 residues. Here the CDR3 reads CATRPPSGEGSNEQFF.

The gene calls are TRBV11-2 and TRBJ1-1; TCRdb outputs TRBD1, but without DNA this stays unchecked. The CDR3 length is 15 residues. CDR1 and CDR2 (germline): SGHAT, FQNNGV. The CDR3 sequence is CASSLRTGLNPEAFF.

This sequence joins TRBV30 and TRBJ2-1; with no DNA, the TCRdb D assignment of TRBD1 cannot be verified. CDR1 is GTSNPN, CDR2 SVGIG, per germline (reference sequence). The CDR3 has 13 residues. The CDR3 spells CAWSEGLDNEQFF.

This chain uses TRBV2 with TRBJ2-3; TCRdb calls TRBD2, which cannot be checked without DNA. This CDR3 has 16 amino acids. Per the germline V gene, CDR1 is SNHLY and CDR2 is FYNNEI. Here the CDR3 reads CASSEPTSGATDTQYF.

The CDR3 sequence is CASSLLGGTEAFF. The chain links TRBV12-3 or TRBV12-4 to TRBJ1-1; TCRdb's D gene call, TRBD1, goes unchecked for lack of DNA. The CDR3 spans 13 residues.

This chain connects TRBV24-1 to TRBJ2-5; TCRdb's D gene call, TRBD2, goes unchecked for lack of DNA. The CDR3 totals 15 residues. CDR1 and CDR2 from the germline V gene are KGHDR and SFDVKD. Here the CDR3 reads CATSGVAGGQETQYF.

The chain is built from TRBV10-3 and TRBJ2-2; TCRdb names TRBD1, which stays unverified in the absence of DNA. CDR3 length: 14 residues. Germline CDR1 is ENHRY and CDR2 is SYGVKD. The CDR3 loop is CAIRLQGANGELFF.

The genes are TRBV29-1 and TRBJ2-4; the D call from TCRdb, TRBD2, cannot be confirmed without DNA. The germline gives CDR1 SQVTM, CDR2 ANQGSEA. CDR3 length equals 18 residues. The CDR3: CSVDLAGGPSGAKNIQYF.

J is TRBJ2-3 and V is TRBV15; the TRBD1 assignment by TCRdb is unverifiable without DNA. The CDR3 runs to 13 residues. The germline CDR1 and CDR2 sequences are LNHNV and YYDKDF (reference sequence). The CDR3 loop reads CATSAAGADTQYF.

The chain uses TRBV12-3 or TRBV12-4 and TRBJ2-1. This CDR3 region has 15 residues. CDR3 residues: CASSSGGRAYNEQFF.

The V and J genes are TRBV7-9 and TRBJ2-1; absent DNA, TCRdb's TRBD1 call cannot be checked. This CDR3 spans 17 amino acids. CDR1 is SEHNR and CDR2 is FQNEAQ in the germline V gene (reference sequence). CDR3 sequence reads: CATTAYSWQGPYNEQFF.

The chain is built from TRBV7-3 and TRBJ2-5; TCRdb outputs TRBD2, but without DNA this stays unchecked. The CDR3 spans 13 residues. Looked up from germline, CDR1 is SGHTA and CDR2 is FQGTGA. The CDR3 sequence is CASSSSRAGTQYF.